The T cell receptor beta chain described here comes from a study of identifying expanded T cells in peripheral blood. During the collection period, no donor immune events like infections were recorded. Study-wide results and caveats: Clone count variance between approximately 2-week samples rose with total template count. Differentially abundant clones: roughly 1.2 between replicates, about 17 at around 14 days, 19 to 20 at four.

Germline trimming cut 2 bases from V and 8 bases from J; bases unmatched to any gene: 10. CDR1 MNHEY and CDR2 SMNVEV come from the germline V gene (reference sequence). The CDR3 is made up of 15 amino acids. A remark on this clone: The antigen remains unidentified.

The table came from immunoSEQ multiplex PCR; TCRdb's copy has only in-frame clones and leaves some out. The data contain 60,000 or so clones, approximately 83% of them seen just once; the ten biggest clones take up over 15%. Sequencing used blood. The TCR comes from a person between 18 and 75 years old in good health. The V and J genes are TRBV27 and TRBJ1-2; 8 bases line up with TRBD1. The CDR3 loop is CASSLNGQGVGGYTF. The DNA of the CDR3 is TGTGCCAGCAGTTTAAATGGACAGGGAGTGGGCGGCTACACCTTC.